This T cell receptor beta chain was recorded in a study of response to subunit inactivated influenza vaccine. V lost 6 bases and J 3 bases, leaving 10 bases between the germline ends. The germline V gene has CDR1 SGHTA and CDR2 FQGNSA. CDR3 length: 13 amino acids. The study's findings and limits: The authors proposed limited new T cell recruitment per seasonal influenza vaccination.

The sample holds a few counts of this clonotype. The antigen is undetermined. MiXCR was run by TCRdb on the RT-PCR reads, yielding one entry per CDR3 protein. The repertoire holds approximately 700,000 distinct CDR3 sequences, with around 14% as singletons. The chain joins TRBV7-2 to TRBJ2-3, with unresolved D. The material sequenced was PBMCs from blood, taken less than 13 days after vaccination. The receptor comes from a man aged 50 or older who received an inactivated influenza vaccine. The CDR3 coding sequence is TGTGCCAGCAGGCCTCCTTCGACAGATACGCAGTATTTT. Translating gives CASRPPSTDTQYF.